The sequence of this TCR beta chain was determined in a study of blood T cell repertoires in COVID-19. Overall study: Both acute and convalescent COVID-19 samples were obtained from the United States, Italy and Spain. In each case, the material was cDNA or gDNA derived from T cells, B-cell-depleted T cells, or PBMCs.

This clone was counted once. How the authors handled the data: Counts of nucleated cells, estimated from reference gene primer amplification, were obtained. Assay: immunoSEQ multiplex PCR; the TCRdb copy retains only in-frame clones and omits some. The V and J calls and clone size were taken over from that table, and D and trimming were inferred from the DNA. The sample lists approximately 27,000 clones; roughly 89% were seen once. The TCR was taken from a human donor with acute or convalescent COVID-19. The donor label of this sample is uncertain. Sequenced sample: peripheral blood.

CDR3 residues: CASSLPQGREPQHF. The CDR3 DNA reads TGTGCCAGCAGTTTACCTCAGGGGCGGGAGCCCCAGCATTTT. V usage is TRBV28 and J usage is TRBJ1-5; a weak D match, TRBD1 (6 bases). Germline V CDR1 and CDR2: MDHEN, SYDVKM. V shed 2 bases and J shed 8 bases, with 13 bases lying between them. This CDR3 comprises 14 residues.